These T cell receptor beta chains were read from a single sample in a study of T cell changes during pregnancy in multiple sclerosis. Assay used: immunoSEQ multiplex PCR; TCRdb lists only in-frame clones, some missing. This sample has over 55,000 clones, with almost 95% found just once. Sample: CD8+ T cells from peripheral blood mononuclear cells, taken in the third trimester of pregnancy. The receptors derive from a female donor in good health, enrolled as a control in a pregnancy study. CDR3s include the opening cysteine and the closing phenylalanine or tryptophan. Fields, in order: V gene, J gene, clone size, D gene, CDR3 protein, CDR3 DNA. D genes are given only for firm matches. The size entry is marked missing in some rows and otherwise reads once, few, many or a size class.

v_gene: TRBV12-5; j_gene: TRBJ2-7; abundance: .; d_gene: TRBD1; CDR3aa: CASGLGEGQSYEQYF; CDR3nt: TGTGCTAGTGGTTTGGGAGAGGGACAGAGCTACGAGCAGTACTTC
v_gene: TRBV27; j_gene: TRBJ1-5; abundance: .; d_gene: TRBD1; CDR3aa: CASSLGQGGNQPQHF; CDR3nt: TGTGCCAGCAGTTTAGGACAGGGGGGCAATCAGCCCCAGCATTTT
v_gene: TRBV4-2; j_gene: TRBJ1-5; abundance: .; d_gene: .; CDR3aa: CASSQDKGFQPQHF; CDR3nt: TGTGCCAGCAGCCAAGATAAGGGGTTTCAGCCCCAGCATTTT
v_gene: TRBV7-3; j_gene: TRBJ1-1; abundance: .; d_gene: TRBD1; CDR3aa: CASSSTTGDEAFF; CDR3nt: TGTGCCAGCAGCTCCACAACAGGGGATGAAGCTTTCTTT
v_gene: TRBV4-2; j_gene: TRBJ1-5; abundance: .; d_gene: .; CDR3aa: CASSQDLFTVNSNQPQHF; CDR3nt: TGTGCCAGCAGCCAAGATTTATTCACAGTTAATAGCAATCAGCCCCAGCATTTT
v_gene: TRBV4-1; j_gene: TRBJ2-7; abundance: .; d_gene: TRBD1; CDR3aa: CASSLGQGAYEQYF; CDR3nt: TGCGCCAGCAGCCTGGGACAGGGGGCTTACGAGCAGTACTTC
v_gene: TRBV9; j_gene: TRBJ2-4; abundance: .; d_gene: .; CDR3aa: CASSGGENIQYF; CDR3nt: TGTGCCAGCAGCGGGGGGGAAAACATTCAGTACTTC
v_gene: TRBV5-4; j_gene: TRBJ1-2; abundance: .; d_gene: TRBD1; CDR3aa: CASSEGQGVYVYGYTF; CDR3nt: TGTGCCAGCAGCGAGGGACAGGGGGTGTATGTATATGGCTACACCTTC
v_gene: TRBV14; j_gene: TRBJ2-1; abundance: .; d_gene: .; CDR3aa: CASSHGGMNEQFF; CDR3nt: TGTGCCAGCAGCCATGGAGGGATGAATGAGCAGTTCTTC
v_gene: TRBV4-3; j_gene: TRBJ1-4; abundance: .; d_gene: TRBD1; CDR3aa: CASSQSNGQANEKLFF; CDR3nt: TGCGCCAGCAGCCAATCGAACGGACAGGCTAATGAAAAACTGTTTTTT
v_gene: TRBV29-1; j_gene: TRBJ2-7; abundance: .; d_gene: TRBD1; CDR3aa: CSVVGTENEQYF; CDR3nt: TGCAGCGTTGTTGGGACAGAAAACGAGCAGTACTTC
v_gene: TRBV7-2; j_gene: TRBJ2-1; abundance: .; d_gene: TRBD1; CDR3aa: CASTYWKGATDNEQFF; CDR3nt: TGTGCCAGCACCTACTGGAAGGGGGCGACCGACAATGAGCAGTTCTTC
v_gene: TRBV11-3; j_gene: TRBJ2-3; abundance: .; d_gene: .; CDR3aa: CASSSPSPYSTDTQYF; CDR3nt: TGTGCCAGCAGCTCCCCAAGTCCCTATAGCACAGATACGCAGTATTTT
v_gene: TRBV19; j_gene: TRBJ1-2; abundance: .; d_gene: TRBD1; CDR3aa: CASSQGGYGYTF; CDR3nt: TGTGCCAGTAGCCAGGGGGGCTATGGCTACACCTTC
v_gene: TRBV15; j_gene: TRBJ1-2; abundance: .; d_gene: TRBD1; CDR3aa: CAASRDRSQVNYGYTF; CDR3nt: TGTGCCGCGTCACGGGACAGGAGCCAGGTTAACTATGGCTACACCTTC
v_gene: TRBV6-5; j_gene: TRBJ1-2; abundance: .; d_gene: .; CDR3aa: CASSYQGLRDGYTF; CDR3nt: TGTGCCAGCAGTTATCAGGGGCTAAGGGATGGCTACACCTTC
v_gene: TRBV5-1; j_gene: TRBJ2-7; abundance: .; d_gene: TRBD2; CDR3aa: CASSPGLAGGYEQYF; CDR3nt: TGCGCCAGCAGCCCGGGACTAGCGGGGGGTTACGAGCAGTACTTC
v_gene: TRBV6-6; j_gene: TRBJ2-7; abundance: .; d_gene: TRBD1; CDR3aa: CASSGQDNYEQYF; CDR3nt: TGTGCCAGCAGCGGACAGGACAACTACGAGCAGTACTTC
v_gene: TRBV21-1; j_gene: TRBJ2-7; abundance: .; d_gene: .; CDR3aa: CASSKLGGGGRIDEQYF; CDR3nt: TGTGCCAGCAGCAAACTTGGTGGAGGGGGCAGGATCGACGAGCAGTACTTC
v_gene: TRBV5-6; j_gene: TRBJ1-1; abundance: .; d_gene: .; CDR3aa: CASSFSGRGTEAFF; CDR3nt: TGTGCCAGCAGCTTCTCGGGCAGGGGCACTGAAGCTTTCTTT
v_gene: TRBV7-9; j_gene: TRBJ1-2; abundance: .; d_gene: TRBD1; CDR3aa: CASSSGQGEKGYTF; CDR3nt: TGTGCCAGCAGCTCGGGACAGGGGGAGAAGGGCTACACCTTC
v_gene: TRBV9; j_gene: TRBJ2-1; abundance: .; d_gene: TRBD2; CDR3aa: CASSVDPSGESSYNEQFF; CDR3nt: TGTGCCAGCAGCGTAGACCCTAGCGGGGAGAGCTCCTACAATGAGCAGTTCTTC
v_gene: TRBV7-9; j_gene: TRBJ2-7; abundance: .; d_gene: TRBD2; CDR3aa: CASSYLAGGLSEQYF; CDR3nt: TGTGCCAGCAGTTACCTAGCGGGGGGGCTCTCCGAGCAGTACTTC
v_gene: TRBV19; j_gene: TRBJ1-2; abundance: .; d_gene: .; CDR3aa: CASSPNFAGGYGYTF; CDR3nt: TGTGCCAGTAGTCCGAACTTCGCGGGAGGCTATGGCTACACCTTC
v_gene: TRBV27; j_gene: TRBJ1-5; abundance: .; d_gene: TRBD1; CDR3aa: CASSDRGIQPQHF; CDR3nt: TGTGCCAGCTCCGACAGGGGGATTCAGCCCCAGCATTTT
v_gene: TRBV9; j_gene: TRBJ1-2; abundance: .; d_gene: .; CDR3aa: CASSPQGMNGYTF; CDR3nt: TGTGCCAGCAGCCCACAGGGAATGAATGGCTACACCTTC
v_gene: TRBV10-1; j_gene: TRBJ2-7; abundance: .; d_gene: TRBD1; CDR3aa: CASTRDRLDYEQYF; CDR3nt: TGCGCCAGCACCCGGGACAGATTGGACTACGAGCAGTACTTC
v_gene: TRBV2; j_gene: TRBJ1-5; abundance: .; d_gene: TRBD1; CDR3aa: CASGQGFSPQHF; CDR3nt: TGTGCCAGTGGACAGGGGTTTTCCCCCCAGCATTTT
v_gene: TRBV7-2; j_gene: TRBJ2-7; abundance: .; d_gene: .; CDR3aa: CASSFGWEQYF; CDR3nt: TGTGCCAGCAGCTTCGGTTGGGAGCAGTACTTC
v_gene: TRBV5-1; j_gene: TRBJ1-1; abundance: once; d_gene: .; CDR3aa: CASSLAGGTSNTEAFF; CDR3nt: TGCGCCAGCAGCTTGGCCGGGGGGACAAGCAACACTGAAGCTTTCTTT
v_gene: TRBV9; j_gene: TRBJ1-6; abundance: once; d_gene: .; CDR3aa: CASSPVAISPLHF; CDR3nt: TGTGCCAGCAGCCCAGTAGCGATTTCACCCCTCCACTTT
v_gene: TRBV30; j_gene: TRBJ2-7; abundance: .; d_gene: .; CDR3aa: CAWSGQPNSYEQYF; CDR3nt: TGTGCCTGGAGTGGACAACCAAACTCCTACGAGCAGTACTTC
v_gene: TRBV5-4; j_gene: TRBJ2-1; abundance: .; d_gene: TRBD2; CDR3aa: CASSFLAGGNYNEQFF; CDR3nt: TGTGCCAGCAGCTTCCTCGCGGGGGGGAACTACAATGAGCAGTTCTTC
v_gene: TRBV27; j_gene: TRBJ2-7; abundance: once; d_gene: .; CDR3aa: CASTRGGSPYEQYF; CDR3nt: TGTGCCAGCACCCGTGGGGGGAGTCCCTACGAGCAGTACTTC
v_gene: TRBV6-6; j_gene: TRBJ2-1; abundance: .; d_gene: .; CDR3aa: CASSYSAGSYNEQFF; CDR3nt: TGTGCCAGCAGTTACTCGGCGGGCTCCTACAATGAGCAGTTCTTC
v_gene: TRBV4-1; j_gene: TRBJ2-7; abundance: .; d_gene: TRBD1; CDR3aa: CASSQGPDRGYEQYF; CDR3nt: TGCGCCAGCAGCCAAGGCCCGGACAGGGGCTACGAGCAGTACTTC
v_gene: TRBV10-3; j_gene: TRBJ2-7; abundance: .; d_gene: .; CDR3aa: CAISEGQGNEQYF; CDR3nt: TGTGCCATCAGTGAGGGTCAGGGCAACGAGCAGTACTTC
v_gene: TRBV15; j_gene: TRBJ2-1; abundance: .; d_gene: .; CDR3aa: CATSRRTVNEQFF; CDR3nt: TGTGCCACCAGCAGACGGACAGTGAATGAGCAGTTCTTC
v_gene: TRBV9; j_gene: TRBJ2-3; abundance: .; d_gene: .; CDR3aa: CASSVVQNTDTQYF; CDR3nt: TGTGCCAGCAGCGTTGTTCAAAACACAGATACGCAGTATTTT
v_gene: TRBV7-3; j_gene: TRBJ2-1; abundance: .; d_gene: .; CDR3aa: CASSLDQTRGYNEQFF; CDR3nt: TGTGCCAGCAGCTTAGATCAGACTAGAGGCTACAATGAGCAGTTCTTC
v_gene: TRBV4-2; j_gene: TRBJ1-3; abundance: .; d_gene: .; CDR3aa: CASSQDSGHGNTIYF; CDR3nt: TGTGCCAGCAGCCAAGATTCGGGTCATGGAAACACCATATATTTT
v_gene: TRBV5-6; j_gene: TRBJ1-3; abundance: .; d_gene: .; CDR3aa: CASSRSRGAGNTIYF; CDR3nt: TGTGCCAGCAGCCGATCTCGGGGGGCTGGAAACACCATATATTTT
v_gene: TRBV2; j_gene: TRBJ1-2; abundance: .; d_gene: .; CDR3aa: CASTEMTGDYGYTF; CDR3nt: TGTGCCAGCACTGAGATGACAGGAGACTATGGCTACACCTTC
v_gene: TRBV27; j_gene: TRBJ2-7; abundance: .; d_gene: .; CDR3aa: CASSFAGYEQYF; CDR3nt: TGTGCCAGCAGTTTCGCCGGCTACGAGCAGTACTTC